Listed below are T cell receptor beta chains from one sample, sequenced in a study of cytomegalovirus exposure and HLA in healthy donors. Clones were read by immunoSEQ multiplex PCR, and TCRdb kept only the in-frame ones, dropping some. The data show under 200,000 clones, with 65% to 85% seen just once and under 2% held by the top ten. Sequenced input: PBMCs. Receptors originate from a man between 35 and 55 years old in good health and CMV-seropositive. Each CDR3 is given with its conserved first and last residue. D genes are given only for firm matches. Clone sizes are given selectively: once, few, many, or a class where the clone is expanded.

>TRBD2|TRBV10-3|-|TRBJ2-1
TGTGCCATCAGTGAGTCACCTGGGACTAGCGGCTACAATGAGCAGTTCTTC
CAISESPGTSGYNEQFF
>TRBD2|TRBV27|-|TRBJ2-1
TGTGCCAGCAGTTGGACTAGCGGTACCTACAATGAGCAGTTCTTC
CASSWTSGTYNEQFF
>TRBD1|TRBV5-4|once|TRBJ2-2
TGTGCCACCTCCTCCTGGCCACAGGGGGCTGCGAACACCGGGGAGCTGTTTTTT
CATSSWPQGAANTGELFF
>-|TRBV23-1|-|TRBJ2-2
TGCGCCAGCAGTCAATCTGTGAGTGCGACAGTGAACACCGGGGAGCTGTTTTTT
CASSQSVSATVNTGELFF
>TRBD2|TRBV9|few|TRBJ2-7
TGTGCCAGCAGCGGGGGACTAGCGGGAAGGAAGGAGCAGTACTTC
CASSGGLAGRKEQYF
>TRBD2|TRBV7-9|-|TRBJ2-3
TGTGCCAGCAGCCTCAGTGGCGGGAGAAGCACAGATACGCAGTATTTT
CASSLSGGRSTDTQYF
>TRBD1|TRBV29-1|-|TRBJ2-1
TGCAGCGTGAGGGACAGGGGGCGCGAGAATGAGCAGTTCTTC
CSVRDRGRENEQFF
>-|TRBV30|-|TRBJ2-7
TGTGCCTGGAGTGCCCGGTACGAGCAGTACTTC
CAWSARYEQYF
>-|TRBV11-3|-|TRBJ1-1
TGTGCCAGCAGCTTAGCTGCGGGAGACATGGTGAACACTGAAGCTTTCTTT
CASSLAAGDMVNTEAFF
>TRBD2|TRBV29-1|-|TRBJ2-4
TGCAGCGTTGAAGGGCTAGCGGGAGGTGGTCAGTACTTC
CSVEGLAGGGQYF
>-|TRBV6-5|-|TRBJ1-1
TGTGCCAGCAGTTACTCGAGATCCGGGGGCACTGAAGCTTTCTTT
CASSYSRSGGTEAFF
>TRBD2|TRBV18|-|TRBJ2-3
TGTGCCAGCTCGCTAGCGGGAGGACAGCCAGATACGCAGTATTTT
CASSLAGGQPDTQYF
>TRBD2|TRBV30|-|TRBJ2-7
TGTGCCTGGAGTTCTCCGGGAGGGACCTACGAGCAGTACTTC
CAWSSPGGTYEQYF
>-|TRBV5-3|-|TRBJ2-7
TGTGCCAGAAGCTTGGGGACAGCCCACCCGTGTGAGCAGTACTTC
CARSLGTAHPCEQYF
>TRBD1|TRBV5-6|once|TRBJ1-2
TGTGCCAGCAGCTTACCGGGACAGGGGACTAACTATGGCTACACCTTC
CASSLPGQGTNYGYTF
>TRBD1|TRBV11-1|-|TRBJ2-2
TGTGCCAGCAGCTACGGGACAGGGAACACCGGGGAGCTGTTTTTT
CASSYGTGNTGELFF
>TRBD2|TRBV4-3|-|TRBJ2-2
TGCGCCAGCAGCCAAATCCCCCTCGCGGGAGTCTCCACCGGGGAGCTGTTTTTT
CASSQIPLAGVSTGELFF
>TRBD1|TRBV7-6|once|TRBJ2-5
TGTGCCAGCAGCTTAGGAGGGGGCGTCCCAGAGACCCAGTACTTC
CASSLGGGVPETQYF
>TRBD1|TRBV29-1|few|TRBJ1-1
TGCAGCGGCGGACAGGTGATGAACACTGAAGCTTTCTTT
CSGGQVMNTEAFF
>TRBD1|TRBV29-1|-|TRBJ1-2
TGCAGCGTTGTTACAGGGGGAGGCTATGGCTACACCTTC
CSVVTGGGYGYTF
>TRBD2|TRBV27|few|TRBJ2-7
TGTGCCAGCAGTTCTGCGGGACTAGCGGGAGCCCAGAGCTCCTACGAGCAGTACTTC
CASSSAGLAGAQSSYEQYF
>TRBD2|TRBV9|-|TRBJ2-1
TGTGCCAGCAGCCCCGAGGGGACTAGCGAGACGAGGCGACGGAACTCCTACAATGAGCAGTTCTTC
CASSPEGTSETRRRNSYNEQFF
>-|TRBV6-5|-|TRBJ2-1
TGTGCCAGCAGTTACAACGGGGGTAATGAGCAGTTCTTC
CASSYNGGNEQFF
>TRBD1|TRBV7-2|-|TRBJ1-2
TGTGCCAGCAGCCATTCCGGACAGGGATGGGTTAACTATGGCTACACCTTC
CASSHSGQGWVNYGYTF
>TRBD1|TRBV5-6|-|TRBJ1-1
TGTGCCAGCAGCTTGCACAGGGGTGGTGAAGCTTTCTTT
CASSLHRGGEAFF
>TRBD1|TRBV25-1|-|TRBJ1-2
TGTGCCAGCAGTGAATGGGGACAGGGAGGAGGCTACACCTTC
CASSEWGQGGGYTF
>-|TRBV11-2|-|TRBJ2-7
TGTGCCAGCAGCTCTGTCAGGGTCGGCTACGAGCAGTACTTC
CASSSVRVGYEQYF
>-|TRBV28|-|TRBJ1-1
TGTGCCAGCACCGCAGGACAGAACACTGAAGCTTTCTTT
CASTAGQNTEAFF
>TRBD1|TRBV6-6|-|TRBJ1-5
TGTGCCAGCAGTTCAAACAGGGGGAAGTTTGATCAGCCCCAGCATTTT
CASSSNRGKFDQPQHF
>TRBD1|TRBV29-1|-|TRBJ1-2
TGCAGCGCGGGAGCCCGGACAGGGGTCTATGGCTACACCTTC
CSAGARTGVYGYTF
>TRBD1|TRBV29-1|-|TRBJ2-7
TGCAGCGTTGATCCCGGACAGGGGGCGTACGAGCAGTACTTC
CSVDPGQGAYEQYF
>TRBD1|TRBV29-1|-|TRBJ1-4
TGCAGCGTTGTGTCAGGGGGTCTCGAGGAAAAACTGTTTTTT
CSVVSGGLEEKLFF
>-|TRBV7-3|-|TRBJ1-1
TGTGCCAGCAGCTTAACGTGGCAGGGCGTTGAAGCTTTCTTT
CASSLTWQGVEAFF
>-|TRBV6-1|-|TRBJ2-7
TGTGCCAGCAGTGAATCACTATACTACGAGCAGTACTTC
CASSESLYYEQYF
>-|TRBV6-4|-|TRBJ1-3
TGTGCCAGCAGTGACCCCACCCGGGATGGAAACACCATATATTTT
CASSDPTRDGNTIYF
>TRBD2|TRBV30|-|TRBJ2-3
TGTGCCTGGAGTGTACGGCGGACTAGCGGACACACAGATACGCAGTATTTT
CAWSVRRTSGHTDTQYF
>TRBD1|TRBV10-2|once|TRBJ2-7
TGCGCCAGCAGCCAGAGTCCGGGACAGGGTGGGTACGAGCAGTACTTC
CASSQSPGQGGYEQYF
>-|TRBV6-5|-|TRBJ1-4
TGTGCCAGCAGTTACCCTTTGGGACTTTCCCGGGGGAAACTGTTTTTT
CASSYPLGLSRGKLFF
>TRBD1|TRBV29-1|-|TRBJ1-2
TGCAGCGTTGAAGACCGACAGGGGAGGCCCTTC
CSVEDRQGRPF
>TRBD2|TRBV6-1|-|TRBJ2-2
TGTGCCAGCAGTGCTCCACTAGCGACGAACACCGGGGAGCTGTTTTTT
CASSAPLATNTGELFF
>-|TRBV6-5|-|TRBJ2-7
TGTGCCAGCAGGAGAGGGGACTCTCTGTACTACGAGCAGTACTTC
CASRRGDSLYYEQYF
>-|TRBV7-3|-|TRBJ2-1
TGTGCCAGCAGCTTCGGGAGTGAGCAGTTCTTC
CASSFGSEQFF
>-|TRBV15|-|TRBJ2-7
TGTGCCACCAGCAGAGCTGTGTACTCCTACGAGCAGTACTTC
CATSRAVYSYEQYF
>-|TRBV21-1|-|TRBJ2-2
TGTGCCAGCAGCGGTAGCGGGAGGTATCCCGGGGAGCTGTTTTTT
CASSGSGRYPGELFF
>-|TRBV2|-|TRBJ2-4
TGTGCCTCTTCGACCCCGTCGGGGGACATTCAGTACTTC
CASSTPSGDIQYF
>-|TRBV11-2|few|TRBJ2-7
TGTGCCAGCAGTAAGAACCGGGACACCTCCTACGAGCAGTACTTC
CASSKNRDTSYEQYF
>-|TRBV19|-|TRBJ1-5
TGTGCCAGTAGTGCGGGACCCGGGGGGGTTCAGCCCCAGCATTTT
CASSAGPGGVQPQHF
>TRBD2|TRBV4-1|-|TRBJ2-1
TGCGCCAGCAGCCAAGAGTTTAGCGGGAGGGTGACCTACAATGAGCAGTTCTTC
CASSQEFSGRVTYNEQFF
>TRBD2|TRBV29-1|-|TRBJ2-1
TGCAGCGTTAATGGACTAGTACCGAACGTGTTTAATGAGCAGTTCTTC
CSVNGLVPNVFNEQFF
>-|TRBV29-1|-|TRBJ2-7
TGCAGCGTTGCGGGACAACTCTACGAGCAGTACTTC
CSVAGQLYEQYF
>-|TRBV11-2|-|TRBJ2-7
TGTGCCAGCAGCTTAGTAGCGTTCCGACCGACTAGCTCCTACGAGCAGTACTTC
CASSLVAFRPTSSYEQYF